This T cell receptor (beta chain) was obtained from a study of blood T cell repertoires in COVID-19. Study-level background: Samples representing acute and convalescent COVID-19 were sourced from the United States, Italy and Spain. T cells, B-cell-depleted T cells, or PBMCs supplied cDNA or gDNA.

TCRdb's table, derived via immunoSEQ multiplex PCR, lists solely in-frame clones and lacks some. The data hold roughly 220,000 clones, with 88% observed a single time. The CDR3 spans 16 residues. J was trimmed by 8 bases and V by 2 bases; bases with no gene match: 10. Germline V gives CDR1 LNHNV, CDR2 YYDKDF (reference sequence). The gene calls are TRBV15 and TRBJ1-4, with TRBD1 matching over 8 bases. Source material: PBMCs or T cells enriched from blood (not recorded which). This TCR was sampled from a woman between 25 and 40 years old who had recovered from COVID-19. For the CDR3, the DNA is TGTGCCACCAGCAGACCAAGGACAGGGATACGGGAAAAACTGTTTTTT. Translation gives CATSRPRTGIREKLFF.